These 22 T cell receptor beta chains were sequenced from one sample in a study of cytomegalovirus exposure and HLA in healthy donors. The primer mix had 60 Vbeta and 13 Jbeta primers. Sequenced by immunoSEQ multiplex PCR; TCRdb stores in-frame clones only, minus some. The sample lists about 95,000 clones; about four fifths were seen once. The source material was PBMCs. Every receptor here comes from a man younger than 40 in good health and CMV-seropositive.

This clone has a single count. The CDR3 loop is CAWSPVSGRSWETQYF. CDR3 in DNA: TGTGCCTGGAGTCCGGTTAGCGGGAGAAGTTGGGAGACCCAGTACTTC. The rearrangement links TRBV30 to TRBJ2-5; 9 positions agree with TRBD2. V gave up 2 bases and J gave up 5 bases; unmatched junction bases: 12. The CDR3 is 16 residues long. Per the germline V gene, CDR1 is GTSNPN and CDR2 is SVGIG (reference sequence).

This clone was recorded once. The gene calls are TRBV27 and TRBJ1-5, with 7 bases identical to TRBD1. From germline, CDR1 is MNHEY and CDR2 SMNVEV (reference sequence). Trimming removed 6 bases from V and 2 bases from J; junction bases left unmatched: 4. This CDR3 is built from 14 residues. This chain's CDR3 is CASSSDRGNQPQHF. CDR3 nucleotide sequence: TGTGCCAGCAGCTCTGACAGGGGCAATCAGCCCCAGCATTTT.

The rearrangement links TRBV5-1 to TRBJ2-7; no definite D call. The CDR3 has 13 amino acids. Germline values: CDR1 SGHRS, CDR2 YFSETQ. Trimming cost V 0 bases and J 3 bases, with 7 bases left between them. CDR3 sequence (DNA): TGCGCCAGCAGCTTGGTCGAGGACTACGAGCAGTACTTC. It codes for CASSLVEDYEQYF.

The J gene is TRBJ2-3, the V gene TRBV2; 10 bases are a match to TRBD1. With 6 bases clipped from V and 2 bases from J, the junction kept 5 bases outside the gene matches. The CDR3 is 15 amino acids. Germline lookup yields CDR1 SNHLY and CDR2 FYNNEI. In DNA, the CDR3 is TGTGCCAGCAGAGGGGACAGGGGAACCACAGATACGCAGTATTTT. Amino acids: CASRGDRGTTDTQYF.

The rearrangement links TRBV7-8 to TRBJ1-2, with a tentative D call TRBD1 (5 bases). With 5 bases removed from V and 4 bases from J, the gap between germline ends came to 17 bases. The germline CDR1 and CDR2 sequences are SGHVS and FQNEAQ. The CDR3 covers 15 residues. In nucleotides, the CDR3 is TGTGCCAGCAGCCCGCGGGCCTCCGGGGGCTATGGCTACACCTTC. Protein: CASSPRASGGYGYTF. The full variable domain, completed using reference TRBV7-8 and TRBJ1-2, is GAGVSQSPRYKVAKRGQDVALRCDPISGHVSLFWYQQALGQGPEFLTYFQNEAQLDKSGLPSDRFFAERPEGSVSTLKIQRTQQEDSAVYLCASSPRASGGYGYTFGSGTRLTVV.

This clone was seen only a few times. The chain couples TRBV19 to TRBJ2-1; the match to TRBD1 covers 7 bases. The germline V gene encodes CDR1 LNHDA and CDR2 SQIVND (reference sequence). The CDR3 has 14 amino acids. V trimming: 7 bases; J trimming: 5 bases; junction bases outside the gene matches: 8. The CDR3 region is CASNAPGQNNEQFF. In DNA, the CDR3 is TGTGCCAGTAACGCCCCGGGACAGAACAATGAGCAGTTCTTC.

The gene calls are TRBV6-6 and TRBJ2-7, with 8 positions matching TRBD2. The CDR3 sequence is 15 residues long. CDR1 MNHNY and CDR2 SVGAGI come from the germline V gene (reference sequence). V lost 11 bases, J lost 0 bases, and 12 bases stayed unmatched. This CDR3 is CACRVGGRHSYEQYF. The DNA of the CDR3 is TGTGCCTGCCGGGTGGGCGGGAGGCACTCCTACGAGCAGTACTTC.

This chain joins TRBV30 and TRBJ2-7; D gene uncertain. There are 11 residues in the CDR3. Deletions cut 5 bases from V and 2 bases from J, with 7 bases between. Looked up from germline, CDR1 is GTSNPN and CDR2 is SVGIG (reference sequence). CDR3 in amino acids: CAWAGTYEQYF. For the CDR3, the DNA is TGTGCCTGGGCAGGTACCTACGAGCAGTACTTC.

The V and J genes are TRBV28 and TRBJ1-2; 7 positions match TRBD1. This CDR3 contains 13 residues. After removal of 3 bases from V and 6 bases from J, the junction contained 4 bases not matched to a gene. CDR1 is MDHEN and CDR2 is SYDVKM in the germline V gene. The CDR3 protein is CASSFRDSHGYTF. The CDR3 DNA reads TGTGCCAGCAGTTTCCGGGACAGCCATGGCTACACCTTC.

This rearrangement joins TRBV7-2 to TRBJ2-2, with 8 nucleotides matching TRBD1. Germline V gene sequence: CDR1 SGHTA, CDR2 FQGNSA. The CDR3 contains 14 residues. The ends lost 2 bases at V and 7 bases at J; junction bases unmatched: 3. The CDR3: CASSLQGAGGELFF. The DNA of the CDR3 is TGTGCCAGCAGCTTACAGGGGGCCGGCGGGGAGCTGTTTTTT.

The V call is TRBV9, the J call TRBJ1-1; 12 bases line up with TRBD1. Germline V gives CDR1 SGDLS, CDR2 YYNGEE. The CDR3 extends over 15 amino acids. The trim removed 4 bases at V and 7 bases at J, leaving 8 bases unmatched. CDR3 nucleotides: TGTGCCAGCAGCTCGACGGGACAGGGGGCCAGTGAAGCTTTCTTT. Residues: CASSSTGQGASEAFF.

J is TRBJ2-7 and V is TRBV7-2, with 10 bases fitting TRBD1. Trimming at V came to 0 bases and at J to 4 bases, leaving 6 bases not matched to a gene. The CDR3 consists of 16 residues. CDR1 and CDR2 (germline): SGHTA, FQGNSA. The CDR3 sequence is CASSLASRGQGYEQYF. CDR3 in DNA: TGTGCCAGCAGCTTAGCGTCTAGGGGACAGGGGTACGAGCAGTACTTC.

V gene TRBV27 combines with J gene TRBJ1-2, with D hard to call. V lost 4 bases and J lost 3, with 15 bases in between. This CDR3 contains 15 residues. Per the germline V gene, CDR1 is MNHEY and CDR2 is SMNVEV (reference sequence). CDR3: CASSSPRLGHYGYTF. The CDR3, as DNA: TGTGCCAGCAGTTCCCCCAGGTTAGGCCACTATGGCTACACCTTC.

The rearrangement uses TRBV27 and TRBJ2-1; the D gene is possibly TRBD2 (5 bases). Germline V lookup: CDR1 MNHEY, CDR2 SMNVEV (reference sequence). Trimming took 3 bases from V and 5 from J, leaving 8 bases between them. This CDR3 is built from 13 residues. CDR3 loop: CASSLGRNNEQFF. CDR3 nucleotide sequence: TGTGCCAGCAGTTTGGGGAGAAACAATGAGCAGTTCTTC.

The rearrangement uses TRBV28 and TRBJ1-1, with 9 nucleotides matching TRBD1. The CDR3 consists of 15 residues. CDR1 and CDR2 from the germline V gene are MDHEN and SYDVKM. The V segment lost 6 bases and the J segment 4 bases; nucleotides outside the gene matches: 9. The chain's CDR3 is CASRSGTGRGTEAFF. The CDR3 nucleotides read TGTGCCAGCAGGTCCGGGACAGGGCGTGGCACTGAAGCTTTCTTT.

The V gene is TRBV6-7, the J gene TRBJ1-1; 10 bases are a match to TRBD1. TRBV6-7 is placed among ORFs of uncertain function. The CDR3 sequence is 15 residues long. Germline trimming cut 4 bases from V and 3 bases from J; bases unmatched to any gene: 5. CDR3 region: CASSWGDRGYTEAFF. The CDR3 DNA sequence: TGTGCCAGCAGTTGGGGGGACAGGGGATACACTGAAGCTTTCTTT.

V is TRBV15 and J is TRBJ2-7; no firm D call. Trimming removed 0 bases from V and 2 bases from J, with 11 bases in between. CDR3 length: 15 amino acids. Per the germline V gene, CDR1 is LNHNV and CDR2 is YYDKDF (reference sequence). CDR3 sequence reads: CATSRDPGLAYEQYF. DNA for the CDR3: TGTGCCACCAGCAGAGATCCGGGTCTAGCCTACGAGCAGTACTTC.

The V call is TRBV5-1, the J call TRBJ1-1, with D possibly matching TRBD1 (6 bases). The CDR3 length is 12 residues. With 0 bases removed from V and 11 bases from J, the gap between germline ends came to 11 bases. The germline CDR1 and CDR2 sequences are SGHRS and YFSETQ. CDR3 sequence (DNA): TGCGCCAGCAGCTTGGCGGACAGCGCCGCTTTCTTT. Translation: CASSLADSAAFF.

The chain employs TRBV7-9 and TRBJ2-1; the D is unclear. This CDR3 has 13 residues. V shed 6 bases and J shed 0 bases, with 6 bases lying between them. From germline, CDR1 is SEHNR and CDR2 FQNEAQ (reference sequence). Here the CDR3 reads CASRVSSYNEQFF. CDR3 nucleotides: TGTGCCAGCAGGGTTAGCTCCTACAATGAGCAGTTCTTC.

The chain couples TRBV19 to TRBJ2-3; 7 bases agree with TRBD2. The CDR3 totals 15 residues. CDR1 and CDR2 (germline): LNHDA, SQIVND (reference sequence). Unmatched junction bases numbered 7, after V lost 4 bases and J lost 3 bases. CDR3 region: CASSRAGLRTDTQYF. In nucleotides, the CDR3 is TGTGCCAGTAGTAGAGCGGGATTACGGACAGATACGCAGTATTTT.

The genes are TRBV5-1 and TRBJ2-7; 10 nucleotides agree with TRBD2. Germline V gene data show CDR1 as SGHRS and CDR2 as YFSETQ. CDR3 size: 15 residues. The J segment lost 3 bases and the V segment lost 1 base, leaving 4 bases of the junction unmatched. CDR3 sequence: CASSLQAGGYYEQYF. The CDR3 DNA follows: TGCGCCAGCAGCTTGCAAGCGGGAGGGTACTACGAGCAGTACTTC.

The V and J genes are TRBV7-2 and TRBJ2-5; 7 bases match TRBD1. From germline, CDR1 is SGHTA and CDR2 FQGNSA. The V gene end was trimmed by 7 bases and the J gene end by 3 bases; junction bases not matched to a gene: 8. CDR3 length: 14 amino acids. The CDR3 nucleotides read TGTGCCAGCAACGCGGACAGGCGGGAAGAGACCCAGTACTTC. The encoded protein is CASNADRREETQYF. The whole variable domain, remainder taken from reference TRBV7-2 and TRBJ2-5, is GAGVSQSPSNKVTEKGKDVELRCDPISGHTALYWYRQSLGQGLEFLIYFQGNSAPDKSGLPSDRFSAERTGGSVSTLTIQRTQQEDSAVYLCASNADRREETQYFGPGTRLLVL.